This T cell receptor (beta chain) was captured by sequencing in a study of T cells after yellow fever vaccination (dated by TCRdb to 2018 to 2020). Background for the entire study: The SMART-Seq v4 Ultra Low Input RNA kit was used to prepare libraries from fractions with low cell numbers. To track T-cell clones before and after primary and booster YFV17D yellow fever vaccination, bulk TCR alpha and beta repertoires were sequenced longitudinally. The cohort comprised two healthy male donors, one aged 18 to 30 and one aged 30 to 40 years. Blood samples were taken at several timepoints before and after primary and secondary immunization, and bulk PBMC replicates and cell subsets were isolated. Points the paper makes about the study in general: A small fraction of clonotypes showed up in both the CD4 and CD8 compartments, probably as a result of convergent recombination. Most clones expanded after primary vaccination were re-detected after the booster (96% of CD4 and around nine tenths of CD8), suggesting broad memory maintenance. The secondary T-cell response was found to be weaker but faster than the primary response, with a peak reached on day 5 rather than on day 15. Because only two donors were included in the study, the extent to which the findings can be generalized is limited. FACS-sorted repertoires could contain abundant contaminating clonotypes from the bulk population, so computational filtering was required.

The listed sequencing device is Illumina NovaSeq 6000. TCR cDNA was made using 5'RACE template switching, a step that added a universal primer site and unique molecular identifiers. Priming of cDNA synthesis was performed from both the TCR alpha and TCR beta constant segments. Libraries were amplified in two PCR steps, with sample barcodes and sequencing adapters added in the second step. Sequencing of libraries was done on Illumina HiSeq 2500 (2x100 bp) or NovaSeq (2x150 bp). The published analysis was carried out like this. MIGEC was used to demultiplex reads and collapse the reads into UMI consensus sequences, and MiXCR was used for V(D)J alignment. Clonotypes responding to the vaccine were identified with edgeR on replicate PBMC samples, with the criteria of FDR below 0.01 and a log2 fold change above 5 up to day 15. Each bulk clonotype received a CD4 or CD8 identity based on whether the sequenced CD4 or CD8 repertoire contained that clonotype at higher abundance. TCRdb cleaned the public reads at Q25 with fastp, built clones with MiXCR and kept in-frame beta chains. For every CDR3 protein sequence, its rows merge into one entry that carries the most common genes and DNA. The V and J calls were determined by TCRdb, not by the authors. This sample holds some 390,000 distinct CDR3 sequences; approximately 18% were observed only once. In total, the top ten clones hold roughly a sixth of the sample.

In regard to this clonotype: Its antigen target is currently unknown. One base away there is no much larger clone; base qualities are not given.

Read against the paper, the sample's treatment or condition label means: live attenuated yellow fever vaccine strain. At each blood-draw timepoint, two biological replicates of bulk PBMCs were obtained. A standard Ficoll-Paque protocol was used to isolate PBMCs from peripheral blood. RNA was extracted with TriZol from bulk PBMCs, CD4 and CD8 fractions, and dextramer-positive and dextramer-negative fractions. The CDR3 runs 15 amino acids, cysteine and phenylalanine included. The DNA shown is the 45-base CDR3, in frame from base 1. The V end gives up 0 bases and the J end 1 base, leaving 3 bases in the junction not matched to a gene. In the germline V gene, CDR1 corresponds to SGHRS and CDR2 to YFSETQ.

This sequence originates from a man between 18 and 35 years old who received the YFV17D yellow fever vaccine. The chain joins TRBV5-1 to TRBJ1-2; 7 of the junction bases match TRBD1. Sequences were derived from PBMCs, sampled before the yellow fever booster vaccination. The DNA sequence reads TGCGCCAGCAGCTTGGAGGGGGCGGGTAACTATGGCTACACCTTC. It translates to CASSLEGAGNYGYTF.